A selection of T cell receptor beta chains follows, all from one sample in a study of technical replicates of blood from a few donors. Using immunoSEQ multiplex PCR, the repertoire was profiled, and TCRdb retains in-frame clones only, with some absent. The sample lists roughly 45,000 clones, 80% to 95% occurring once. The sequenced sample was PBMCs. Receptors originate from a human donor in good health. Some clones in this sample may be carry-over from other donors' samples. The CDR3 runs from the conserved cysteine through the conserved F or W. The D gene is left open where the match is weak. Some rows have no size entry. The others give once, few or many, or a class for an expanded clone.

CDR3 length,clone size,V gene,D gene,J gene,CDR3 DNA,CDR3 protein
13,.,TRBV5-6,.,TRBJ1-2,TGTGCCAGCAGCTTGCGTCAGGCATTTGGCTACACCTTC,CASSLRQAFGYTF
17,.,TRBV5-1,TRBD2,TRBJ2-7,TGCGCCAGCAGCTCGGGACTAGCGGGGGGGCTAACCTACGAGCAGTACTTC,CASSSGLAGGLTYEQYF
15,.,TRBV2,TRBD1,TRBJ2-7,TGTGCCAGCAGTGAAGTAGACAGGGGGGGAGATGAGCAGTACTTC,CASSEVDRGGDEQYF
15,once,TRBV9,.,TRBJ2-1,TGTGCCAGCAGAGGTACAGGAGCCTCGGGCAATGAGCAGTTCTTC,CASRGTGASGNEQFF
16,.,TRBV4-2,.,TRBJ2-1,TGTGCCAGCAGCCAAGGTGGGGCGGGGTCCTACAATGAGCAGTTCTTC,CASSQGGAGSYNEQFF
15,.,TRBV6-5,.,TRBJ2-7,TGTGCCAGCAGTTCGGGACATGGTAACTCCTACGAGCAGTACTTC,CASSSGHGNSYEQYF
18,.,TRBV10-2,TRBD1,TRBJ1-5,TGCGCCAGCAGTGAGCCCCGGGACAGGGATTTCGGCAATCAGCCCCAGCATTTT,CASSEPRDRDFGNQPQHF
14,.,TRBV7-3,.,TRBJ2-3,TGTGCCAGCAGCCCGGGGAGTTGGGGAGATACGCAGTATTTT,CASSPGSWGDTQYF
16,.,TRBV7-2,TRBD2,TRBJ2-1,TGTGCCAGCAGCTTATTTCGCGGGAGGGAATACAATGAGCAGTTCTTC,CASSLFRGREYNEQFF
14,.,TRBV4-3,.,TRBJ2-1,TGCGCCAGCAGCCCTCGAGTCGAAGACAATGAGCAGTTCTTC,CASSPRVEDNEQFF
14,.,TRBV27,.,TRBJ1-5,TGTGCCAGCAGTTTAAGCGGGTTCGGTCAGCCCCAGCATTTT,CASSLSGFGQPQHF
14,.,TRBV5-1,.,TRBJ2-7,TGCGCCAGCGCCGGCGAGCCAGGAGGCCACGAGCAGTACTTC,CASAGEPGGHEQYF
17,.,TRBV4-3,.,TRBJ2-7,TGCGCCAGCAGCCAATTTGGGACTGGGGATAGCTCCTACGAGCAGTACTTC,CASSQFGTGDSSYEQYF
14,.,TRBV7-9,.,TRBJ1-6,TGTGCCAGCAGCCGGTTTGGGGCTAATTCACCCCTCCACTTT,CASSRFGANSPLHF
15,.,TRBV5-1,TRBD2,TRBJ2-7,TGCGCCAGCAGCTTGCGTAGCGGGAGTTCCTACGAGCAGTACTTC,CASSLRSGSSYEQYF
17,few,TRBV6-1,TRBD2,TRBJ2-1,TGTGCCAGCAGTGCACCCGTTCTAGCGGTGATCTACAATGAGCAGTTCTTC,CASSAPVLAVIYNEQFF